These 10 T cell receptor beta chains originate from one sample sequenced in a study of blood T cell repertoires in COVID-19. This table comes from immunoSEQ multiplex PCR, and its TCRdb copy is limited to in-frame clones, with some not included. The profile covers fewer than 200,000 clones, with just under 85% appearing a single time and roughly 7.7% taken by the ten largest. Specimen: peripheral blood. The receptor source for this set is a man between 35 and 55 years old who had recovered from COVID-19.

This clone appeared many times. V gene TRBV6-6 combines with J gene TRBJ1-3; no definite D call. With 6 bases removed from V and 9 bases from J, the gap between germline ends came to 18 bases. The germline V gene has CDR1 MNHNY and CDR2 SVGAGI (reference sequence). The CDR3 totals 14 residues. The CDR3: CASSLNDVVATIYF. Here the CDR3 DNA reads TGTGCCAGCAGCCTAAATGACGTTGTAGCCACCATATATTTT.

The chain couples TRBV14 to TRBJ2-7; a weak D match, TRBD2 (6 bases). With 0 bases removed from V and 5 bases from J, the gap between germline ends came to 11 bases. From germline, CDR1 is SGHDN and CDR2 FVKESK. The CDR3 spans 14 residues. This chain's CDR3 is CASSQEAGYHEQYF. In DNA, the CDR3 is TGTGCCAGCAGCCAAGAGGCGGGGTACCACGAGCAGTACTTC.

The chain recombines TRBV2 with TRBJ1-4; possibly TRBD1 for D (5 bases). The CDR3 length is 15 residues. Looked up from germline, CDR1 is SNHLY and CDR2 is FYNNEI. V lost 8 bases to trimming and J lost 8 bases, with 21 bases between them. The CDR3, as DNA: TGTGCCAGCCGCCGGTTTTGGGGCTCAGAAGAAAAACTGTTTTTT. Protein sequence: CASRRFWGSEEKLFF.

This clone was seen just once. The rearrangement joins TRBV7-2 to TRBJ2-7; 9 bases fit TRBD2. The CDR3 is 14 residues long. J was trimmed by 1 base and V by 6 bases; bases with no gene match: 4. Per germline, CDR1 SGHTA and CDR2 FQGNSA. CDR3 nucleotide sequence: TGTGCCAGCAGACGAACTAGCGGGTCCTACGAGCAGTACTTC. It specifies CASRRTSGSYEQYF. The complete variable domain, with remaining parts taken from reference TRBV7-2 and TRBJ2-7, reads GAGVSQSPSNKVTEKGKDVELRCDPISGHTALYWYRQSLGQGLEFLIYFQGNSAPDKSGLPSDRFSAERTGGSVSTLTIQRTQQEDSAVYLCASRRTSGSYEQYFGPGTRLTVT.

This chain links TRBV9 with TRBJ2-5, with 10 bases identical to TRBD2. CDR3 length: 15 amino acids. Germline lookup yields CDR1 SGDLS and CDR2 YYNGEE. J lost 4 bases, V lost 1 base, and 4 bases had no gene match. The CDR3 reads CASSVLAGDGETQYF. The CDR3, as DNA: TGTGCCAGCAGCGTACTAGCGGGAGATGGAGAGACCCAGTACTTC.

The chain uses TRBV3-1 (or the pseudogene TRBV3-2) and TRBJ2-7, with 7 bases lining up with TRBD2. Germline CDR1 LGHDT, CDR2 YNNKEL (reference sequence). Trimming at V came to 4 bases and at J to 4 bases, leaving 13 bases not matched to a gene. The CDR3 sequence is 16 residues long. The CDR3 region is CASSRTVGTMGYEQYF. In nucleotides, the CDR3 is TGTGCCAGCAGCCGTACTGTGGGGACTATGGGGTACGAGCAGTACTTC.

The chain carries TRBV7-2 and TRBJ2-3; D possibly corresponds to TRBD2 (6 bases). Trimming stripped 2 bases from V and 4 bases from J, with 19 bases between. The CDR3 contains 17 residues. CDR1 is SGHTA, CDR2 FQGNSA, per germline. Here the CDR3 DNA reads TGTGCCAGCAGCTTACTCTCGAGAGGAGGGCCTCCAGATACGCAGTATTTT. Protein: CASSLLSRGGPPDTQYF.

This sequence joins TRBV11-3 and TRBJ2-7; TRBD1 matches at 9 bases. The V segment lost 5 bases and the J segment 1 base; nucleotides outside the gene matches: 3. The germline gives CDR1 SGHNT, CDR2 YENEEA. This CDR3 has 14 residues. For the CDR3, the DNA is TGTGCCAGCAGCCCGGGACAGGGATCCTACGAGCAGTACTTC. It specifies CASSPGQGSYEQYF.

The J gene is TRBJ1-2, the V gene TRBV6-5; possibly TRBD1 for D (5 bases). Trimming shortened V by 5 bases and J by 3 bases, and 16 bases separated the two germline ends. Per germline, CDR1 MNHEY and CDR2 SVGAGI. This CDR3 has 15 amino acids. The CDR3 protein is CASSRGKFKDYGYTF. CDR3 nucleotides: TGTGCCAGCAGTCGGGGGAAATTTAAGGACTATGGCTACACCTTC.

The chain links TRBV5-6 to TRBJ2-1; 7 bases fit TRBD1. Per germline, CDR1 SGHDT and CDR2 YYEEEE. This CDR3 region has 16 residues. V shed 0 bases, J shed 2 bases, and the junction held 5 bases outside the gene matches. The CDR3: CASSLDRGRTYNEQFF. The CDR3 DNA is TGTGCCAGCAGCTTGGACAGGGGTAGGACCTACAATGAGCAGTTCTTC.